A selection of T cell receptor beta chains follows, all from one sample in a study of a mutant IDH1 vaccine in newly diagnosed glioma. This table comes from immunoSEQ multiplex PCR, and its TCRdb copy is limited to in-frame clones, with some not included. The sample carries tens of thousands of clones, roughly 93% recorded once. This material consisted of PBMCs, taken from a glioma patient treated with radiotherapy, temozolomide or both. Receptor source: a middle-aged man with glioma. CDR3s include the opening cysteine and the closing phenylalanine or tryptophan. Clone size is shown for a subset of rows, as once, few, many or a class of expanded clone.

TRBV11-2	TRBJ2-7	.	CASRTLAGGPYEQYF
TRBV9	TRBJ2-3	.	CASSVYGAVTDTQYF
TRBV7-9	TRBJ2-1	.	CASTQEGGSYNEQFF
TRBV7-8	TRBJ2-1	.	CASRGAYNEQFF
TRBV6-1	TRBJ1-1	.	CASSEGRGRTEAFF
TRBV27	TRBJ1-5	.	CASSFGGNNQPQHF
TRBV7-9	TRBJ1-1	.	CASSPTGIEAFF
TRBV10-3	TRBJ1-5	.	CAISTGQSNQPQHF
TRBV30	TRBJ1-2	once	CAWSIGVGAEATF
TRBV9	TRBJ2-3	.	CASSVSGRRTDTQYF
TRBV27	TRBJ2-1	.	CASSKSAGEFYNEQFF
TRBV7-3	TRBJ1-1	.	CASSAMGPTEAFF
TRBV19	TRBJ1-1	few	CASSIPPLGQGAFF
TRBV5-1	TRBJ1-2	few	CASSPPGTDWRNGYTF
TRBV7-9	.	once	CASSSGTYEQYF
TRBV9	TRBJ1-2	.	CASSPDLGKGLYGYTF
TRBV27	TRBJ2-5	once	CASLGRGAGGGETQYF
TRBV10-3	TRBJ2-3	few	CAISPTSGTSLNTQYF
TRBV2	TRBJ1-5	.	CASRVYSNQPQHF
TRBV27	TRBJ1-5	.	CASSLIGREGSGQPQHF
TRBV7-8	TRBJ2-1	.	CASSPTPGGSNEQFF
TRBV11-3	TRBJ2-1	.	CASSDRTSGLGGNEQFF
TRBV12-5	TRBJ2-3	.	CASAGVSDTQYF
TRBV5-1	TRBJ2-3	.	CASSLAATTSTDTQYF
TRBV21-1	TRBJ1-5	.	CASSKGGIDSSNQPQHF
TRBV7-8	TRBJ1-1	.	CASSFPSVGDGSTEAFF
TRBV9	TRBJ2-3	.	CASSPDRGGRITDTQYF
TRBV7-6	TRBJ2-7	.	CASSHTGYEQYF
TRBV5-4	TRBJ2-2	.	CASSPVTEWTTGELFF
TRBV10-2	TRBJ1-5	.	CASKGQRGDQPQHF
TRBV7-2	TRBJ1-2	.	CASSLSSLRGNGYTF
TRBV18	TRBJ2-7	.	CASSPQYLSYEQYF
TRBV13	TRBJ2-7	.	CASSSQGSSLSYEQYF
TRBV28	TRBJ1-5	.	CASRVGDRVIHQPQHF
TRBV6-5	TRBJ2-1	.	CASRKTGGRYNEQFF
TRBV9	TRBJ2-2	.	CASSVGGTGELFF
TRBV27	TRBJ2-5	.	CATSPGQGLWTQYF
TRBV5-5	TRBJ1-1	.	CASSPDGGRVMNTEAFF
TRBV7-2	TRBJ1-3	.	CASSLIPRSGNTIYF
TRBV5-1	TRBJ1-1	.	CASSLAGAPNTEAFF
TRBV2	TRBJ2-2	few	CASSDGTTGELFF
TRBV5-4	TRBJ1-1	.	CASSFLNTEAFF
TRBV13	TRBJ2-7	few	CASSLGTGGAEQYF
TRBV4-1	TRBJ2-1	.	CASSQAAGGGSYNEQFF
TRBV5-4	TRBJ1-1	.	CASSPGTGDLTEAFF
TRBV7-9	TRBJ2-2	.	CASSLILNTGELFF